What follows is one TCR beta chain and its context. These data come from a study of blood T cell repertoires in COVID-19. Study in general: Whether acute or convalescent, the COVID-19 samples came from the United States, Italy and Spain.

Methods used by the authors: Reference gene primer amplification yielded estimated nucleated cell counts. Repertoires were generated with immunoSEQ multiplex PCR, while TCRdb's copy carries only in-frame clones and drops some. V and J calls and clone size are copied from that table; D and trimming were computed from the DNA. Among around 100,000 clones, 75% to 90% were seen once, and the ten largest hold 32%. CDR3 size: 18 residues. Germline V CDR1 and CDR2: SGHKS, YYEKEE (reference sequence). V shed 4 bases and J shed 2 bases, with 23 bases lying between them. Sequencing used peripheral blood. The TCR comes from a woman of 80 years or more with acute or convalescent COVID-19. The chain combines TRBV5-5 with TRBJ2-3, with D tentatively TRBD1 (6 bases). CDR3 sequence (DNA): TGTGCCAGCAGCCTCCCCTGGGGGCCCAGGGCGGACACAGATACGCAGTATTTT. Protein: CASSLPWGPRADTDTQYF. Full variable domain (remainder filled in from reference TRBV5-5 and TRBJ2-3): DAGVTQSPTHLIKTRGQQVTLRCSPISGHKSVSWYQQVLGQGPQFIFQYYEKEERGRGNFPDRFSARQFPNYSSELNVNALLLGDSALYLCASSLPWGPRADTDTQYFGPGTRLTVL.